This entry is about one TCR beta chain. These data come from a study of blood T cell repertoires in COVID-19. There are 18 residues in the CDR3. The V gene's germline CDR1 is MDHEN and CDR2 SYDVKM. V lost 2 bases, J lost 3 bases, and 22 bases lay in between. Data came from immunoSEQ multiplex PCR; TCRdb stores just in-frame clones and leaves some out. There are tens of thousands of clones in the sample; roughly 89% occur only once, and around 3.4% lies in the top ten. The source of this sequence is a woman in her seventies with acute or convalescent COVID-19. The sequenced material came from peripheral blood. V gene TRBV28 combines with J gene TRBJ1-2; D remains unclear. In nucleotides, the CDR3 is TGTGCCAGCAGTTTAAGAGGCAAAGGCGCACCGAGGGACTATGGCTACACCTTC. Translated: CASSLRGKGAPRDYGYTF.